The 8 T cell receptor beta chains given below trace back to one sample, sequenced in a study of T cells in Graves' hyperthyroidism and ophthalmopathy. The source material, RNA transcripts, was used to amplify TCR beta CDR3 regions. The primer set for the first-round RT-PCR of the TCR CDR3 was HTBI. TCRdb fed the multiplex PCR reads into MiXCR, producing one record per CDR3 protein. Here the sample spans over 650,000 distinct CDR3 sequences, about a sixth being singletons. Material: blood. The source of these receptors is a man younger than 35 with Graves' hyperthyroidism.

As DNA, the CDR3 is TGTGCCAGCAGTGAAAGGGGGGTAGCTCTTAGCTCCTACAATGAGCAGTTCTTC. It codes for CASSERGVALSSYNEQFF. The V gene is TRBV2, the J gene TRBJ2-1; tentatively, D is TRBD1 or TRBD2 (6 bases each). V gave up 2 bases and J gave up 0 bases, with 17 bases separating them. The CDR3 sequence is 18 residues long. Germline assignment: CDR1 SNHLY and CDR2 FYNNEI.

This clonotype showed up just a few times. The chain uses TRBV7-2 and TRBJ2-7; 8 bases line up with TRBD1. V lost 3 bases, J lost 2 bases, and 6 bases stayed unmatched. The germline V gene encodes CDR1 SGHTA and CDR2 FQGNSA. The CDR3 contains 15 residues. CDR3 amino acids: CASSFDRDRTYEQYF. CDR3 nucleotide sequence: TGTGCCAGCAGCTTCGATCGGGACAGGACCTACGAGCAGTACTTC.

Ten or more counts support this clonotype. The genes are TRBV20-1 and TRBJ2-7, with 16 bases that match TRBD2. The CDR3 totals 16 residues. Trimming removed 6 bases from V and 8 bases from J; junction bases left unmatched: 13. Germline CDR1 and CDR2: DFQATT and SNEGSKA (reference sequence). The CDR3 DNA sequence: TGCAGTGCCCCCGGGACTAGCGGGAGGGCCTATCTCCAGCAGTACTTC. It specifies CSAPGTSGRAYLQQYF.

This clonotype was seen at least ten times. The chain recombines TRBV7-2 with TRBJ2-1; 9 positions agree with TRBD2. The CDR3 spans 13 residues. Germline CDR1 SGHTA, CDR2 FQGNSA. V lost 8 bases to trimming and J lost 7 bases; unmatched junction nucleotides: 6. This CDR3 is CASDSGRVNEQFF. CDR3 DNA: TGTGCCAGCGATAGCGGGAGAGTTAATGAGCAGTTCTTC.

V is TRBV7-2 and J is TRBJ2-1, with D possibly TRBD1 on 6 matching bases. CDR3 length: 15 amino acids. Germline V CDR1 and CDR2: SGHTA, FQGNSA. Trimming took off 5 bases at V and 2 bases at J, with 13 bases between the two ends. CDR3 in amino acids: CASSPRDKTYNEQFF. The CDR3 DNA is TGTGCCAGCAGCCCACGGGACAAAACCTACAATGAGCAGTTCTTC.

This clonotype was seen a few times. The CDR3 sequence: CASSLTQRTDTQYF. CDR3 sequence (DNA): TGTGCCAGCAGCTTAACGCAACGCACAGATACGCAGTATTTT. V and J are TRBV7-3 and TRBJ2-3; no clear D gene. Germline V gives CDR1 SGHTA, CDR2 FQGTGA. V was pared by 0 bases and J by 1 base, with 5 bases between. The CDR3 extends over 14 amino acids.

This clonotype was counted a few times. The chain combines TRBV7-8 with TRBJ2-7; D is undetermined. Germline CDR1 reads SGHVS; CDR2 reads FQNEAQ. The CDR3 contains 15 residues. The V gene lost 4 bases and the J gene lost 5 bases, with 18 bases spanning the gap. DNA of the CDR3: TGTGCCAGCAGCTCCCGCCCCGCTTCCCTTAACGAGCAGTACTTC. Its protein is CASSSRPASLNEQYF.

This clonotype was counted at least ten times. The V gene is TRBV29-1, the J gene TRBJ2-1; 13 bases match TRBD2. Germline values: CDR1 SQVTM, CDR2 ANQGSEA. The trim removed 7 bases at V and 8 bases at J, leaving 5 bases unmatched. The CDR3 extends over 13 amino acids. CDR3 residues: CSARTSGSDEQFF. Here the CDR3 DNA reads TGCAGCGCCCGGACTAGCGGGAGCGATGAGCAGTTCTTC.